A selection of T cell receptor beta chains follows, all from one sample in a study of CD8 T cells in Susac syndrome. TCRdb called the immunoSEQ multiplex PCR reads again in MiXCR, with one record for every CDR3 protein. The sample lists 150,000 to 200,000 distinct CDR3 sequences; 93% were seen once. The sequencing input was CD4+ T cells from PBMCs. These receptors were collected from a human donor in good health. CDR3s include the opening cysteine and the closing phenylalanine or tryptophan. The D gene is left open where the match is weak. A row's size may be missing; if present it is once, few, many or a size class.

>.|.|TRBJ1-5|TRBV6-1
CASSEAGGRGQPQHF
TGTGCCAGCAGTGAAGCAGGGGGGCGCGGTCAGCCCCAGCATTTT
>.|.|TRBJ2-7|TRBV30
CAWSVQVAQYF
TGTGCCTGGAGTGTACAGGTAGCTCAGTACTTC
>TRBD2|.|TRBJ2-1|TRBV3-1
CASSSPGGGEFF
TGTGCCAGCAGCTCCCCCGGCGGGGGGGAGTTCTTC
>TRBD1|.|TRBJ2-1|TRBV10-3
CAIRLQGLNEQFF
TGTGCCATACGATTACAGGGGCTGAATGAGCAGTTCTTC
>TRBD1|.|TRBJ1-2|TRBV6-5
CASSKPGQGSYGYTF
TGTGCCAGCAGCAAACCGGGACAGGGGTCCTATGGCTACACCTTC
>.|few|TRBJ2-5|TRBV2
CASSRAGETQYF
TGTGCCAGCAGTCGAGCTGGTGAGACCCAGTACTTC
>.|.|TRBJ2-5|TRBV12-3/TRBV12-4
CASTLREGATQYF
TGTGCCAGCACCCTGAGGGAGGGGGCGACCCAGTACTTC
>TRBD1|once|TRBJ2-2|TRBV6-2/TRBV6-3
CASGTGMPGELFF
TGTGCCAGCGGGACAGGGATGCCCGGGGAGCTGTTTTTT
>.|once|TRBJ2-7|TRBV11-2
CASRRPGRSYEQYF
TGTGCCAGCAGGCGGCCAGGGCGTTCATACGAGCAGTACTTC
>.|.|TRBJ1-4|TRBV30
CASLTTNEKLFF
TGTGCATCTCTTACAACTAATGAAAAACTGTTTTTT
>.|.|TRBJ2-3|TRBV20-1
CSARDSRGTADTQYF
TGCAGTGCTAGAGATAGCCGGGGAACCGCAGATACGCAGTATTTT
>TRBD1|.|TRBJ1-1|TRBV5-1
CASGQGAGGTEAFF
TGCGCCAGCGGGCAGGGGGCCGGAGGCACTGAAGCTTTCTTT
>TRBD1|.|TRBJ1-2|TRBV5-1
CASGEGASYGYTF
TGCGCCAGCGGGGAGGGGGCCTCCTATGGCTACACCTTC
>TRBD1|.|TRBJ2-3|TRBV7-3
CASSLTLGQTLVF
TGTGCCAGCAGCTTAACGTTGGGACAGACGCTAGTATTT
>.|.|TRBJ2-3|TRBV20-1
CSATRPSTDTQYF
TGCAGTGCCACCAGGCCTAGCACAGATACGCAGTATTTT
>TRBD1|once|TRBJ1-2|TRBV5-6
CASSFLTGVDYGYTF
TGTGCCAGCAGCTTCTTGACAGGGGTGGACTATGGCTACACCTTC
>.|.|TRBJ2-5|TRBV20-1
CSALAVEGAETQYF
TGCAGTGCTCTGGCCGTGGAGGGCGCAGAGACCCAGTACTTC
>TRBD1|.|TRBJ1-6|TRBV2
CASSLGQGISPLHF
TGTGCCAGCAGCCTCGGACAGGGGATTTCACCCCTCCACTTT
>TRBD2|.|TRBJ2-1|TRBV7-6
CASSLAPWAGTKNEQFF
TGTGCCAGCAGCTTAGCACCCTGGGCAGGGACTAAAAACGAGCAGTTCTTC
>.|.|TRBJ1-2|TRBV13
CASSSGGRSNYGYTF
TGTGCCAGCAGCTCGGGTGGCAGGTCAAACTATGGCTACACCTTC
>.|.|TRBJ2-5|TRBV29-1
CSVERWGDQETQYF
TGCAGCGTTGAACGGTGGGGAGACCAAGAGACCCAGTACTTC
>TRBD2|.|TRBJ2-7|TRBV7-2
CASSFSSGDYEQYF
TGTGCCAGCAGCTTCTCTAGCGGGGACTACGAGCAGTACTTC
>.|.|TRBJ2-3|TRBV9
CASSRTTDTQYF
TGTGCCAGCAGCCGTACGACAGATACGCAGTATTTT
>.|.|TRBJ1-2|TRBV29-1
CSAATGTSNYGYTF
TGCAGCGCCGCTACCGGGACTTCGAACTATGGCTACACCTTC
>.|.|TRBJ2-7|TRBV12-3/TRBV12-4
CASSPTANSYEQYF
TGTGCCAGCAGCCCTACGGCCAACTCCTACGAGCAGTACTTC
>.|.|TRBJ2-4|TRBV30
CAWSSQGYIQYF
TGTGCCTGGAGTTCCCAGGGGTACATTCAGTACTTC
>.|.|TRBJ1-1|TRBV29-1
CSVRTASNTEAFF
TGCAGCGTTCGGACAGCGAGTAACACTGAAGCTTTCTTT
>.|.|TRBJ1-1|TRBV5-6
CASSLFEEAFF
TGTGCCAGCAGCTTGTTTGAGGAAGCTTTCTTT
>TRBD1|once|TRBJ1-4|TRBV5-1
CASSLQGANEKLFF
TGCGCCAGCAGCTTGCAGGGGGCTAATGAAAAACTGTTTTTT
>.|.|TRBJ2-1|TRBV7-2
CASSFIYNEQFF
TGTGCCAGCAGCTTCATCTACAATGAGCAGTTCTTC
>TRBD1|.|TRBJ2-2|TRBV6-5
CASREQGAGELFF
TGTGCCAGCAGGGAACAGGGGGCCGGGGAGCTGTTTTTT
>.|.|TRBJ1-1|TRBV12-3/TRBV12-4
CASSLVAGSGTEAFF
TGTGCCAGCAGTTTAGTAGCCGGTTCGGGCACTGAAGCTTTCTTT
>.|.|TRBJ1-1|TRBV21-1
CASSKDRTMTEAFF
TGTGCCAGCAGCAAAGACAGGACAATGACTGAAGCTTTCTTT
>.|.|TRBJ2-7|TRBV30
CAWSVVGEQYF
TGTGCCTGGAGTGTAGTGGGGGAGCAGTACTTC
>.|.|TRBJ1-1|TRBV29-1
CSVASRQNTEAFF
TGCAGCGTGGCTTCGAGGCAAAACACTGAAGCTTTCTTT
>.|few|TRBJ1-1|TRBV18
CASSPDSTEAFF
TGTGCCAGCTCACCGGACAGCACTGAAGCTTTCTTT
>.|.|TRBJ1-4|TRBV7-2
CASSQRSGQGLNEKLFF
TGTGCCAGCAGCCAGCGCAGTGGGCAGGGCCTAAATGAAAAACTGTTTTTT
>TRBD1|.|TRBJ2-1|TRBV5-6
CASRTGLSYNEQFF
TGTGCCAGCCGGACAGGACTTTCCTACAATGAGCAGTTCTTC
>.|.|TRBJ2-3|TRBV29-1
CSVGGGSTDTQYF
TGCAGCGTTGGGGGCGGGAGCACAGATACGCAGTATTTT
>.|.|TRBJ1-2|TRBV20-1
CSASRIGAQNYGYTF
TGCAGTGCTAGCCGCATTGGGGCCCAAAACTATGGCTACACCTTC
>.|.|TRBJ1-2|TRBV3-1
CASSQATASYGYTF
TGTGCCAGCAGCCAAGCGACAGCCTCTTATGGCTACACCTTC
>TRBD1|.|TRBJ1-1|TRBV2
CASRPTGVTEAFF
TGTGCCAGCAGGCCGACAGGGGTGACTGAAGCTTTCTTT
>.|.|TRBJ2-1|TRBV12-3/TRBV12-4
CASSFFQSSYNEQFF
TGTGCCAGCAGTTTTTTCCAGAGCTCCTACAATGAGCAGTTCTTC
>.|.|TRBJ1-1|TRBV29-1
CSAGTGPFEAFF
TGCAGCGCTGGTACGGGCCCGTTCGAAGCTTTCTTT
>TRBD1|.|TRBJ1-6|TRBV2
CASRGDSLNSPLHF
TGTGCCAGCAGGGGGGACAGCTTGAATTCACCCCTCCACTTT
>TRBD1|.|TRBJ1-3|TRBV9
CASSVGGTGAASGNTIYF
TGTGCCAGCAGCGTAGGGGGGACAGGGGCGGCCTCTGGAAACACCATATATTTT
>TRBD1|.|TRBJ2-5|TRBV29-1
CSTWDRGSETQYF
TGCAGCACCTGGGACAGGGGTTCGGAGACCCAGTACTTC
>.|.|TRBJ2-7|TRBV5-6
CASSLLSRRAYEQYF
TGTGCCAGCAGCTTGCTTTCGCGAAGGGCATACGAGCAGTACTTC
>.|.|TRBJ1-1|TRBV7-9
CASSLSYSEAFF
TGTGCCAGCAGCTTATCATACTCTGAAGCTTTCTTT
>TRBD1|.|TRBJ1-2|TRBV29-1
CSVDRGLWDGYTF
TGCAGCGTGGACAGGGGACTTTGGGATGGCTACACCTTC
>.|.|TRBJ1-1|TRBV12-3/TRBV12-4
CASSLMAGSEAFF
TGTGCCAGCAGTTTAATGGCAGGGAGTGAAGCTTTCTTT
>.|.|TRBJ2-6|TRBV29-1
CSVKGMGGANVLTF
TGCAGCGTTAAGGGCATGGGCGGGGCCAACGTCCTGACTTTC
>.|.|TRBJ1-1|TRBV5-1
CASSLGPSLTPTAPGDAFF
TGCGCCAGCAGTTTGGGGCCTTCCTTAACCCCGACAGCGCCCGGGGACGCTTTCTTT
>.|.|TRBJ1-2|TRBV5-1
CASSLDARTAYGYTF
TGCGCCAGCAGCTTGGATGCGAGGACAGCTTATGGCTACACCTTC
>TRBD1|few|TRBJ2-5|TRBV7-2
CASSRDREETQYF
TGTGCCAGCAGCCGGGACAGGGAAGAGACCCAGTACTTC
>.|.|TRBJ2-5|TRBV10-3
CAIRQGTFVEETQYF
TGTGCCATCAGGCAAGGGACATTCGTAGAAGAGACCCAGTACTTC
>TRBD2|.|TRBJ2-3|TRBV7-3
CASSLRGLAGGGDTQYF
TGTGCCAGCAGCTTAAGGGGACTAGCGGGGGGTGGAGATACGCAGTATTTT